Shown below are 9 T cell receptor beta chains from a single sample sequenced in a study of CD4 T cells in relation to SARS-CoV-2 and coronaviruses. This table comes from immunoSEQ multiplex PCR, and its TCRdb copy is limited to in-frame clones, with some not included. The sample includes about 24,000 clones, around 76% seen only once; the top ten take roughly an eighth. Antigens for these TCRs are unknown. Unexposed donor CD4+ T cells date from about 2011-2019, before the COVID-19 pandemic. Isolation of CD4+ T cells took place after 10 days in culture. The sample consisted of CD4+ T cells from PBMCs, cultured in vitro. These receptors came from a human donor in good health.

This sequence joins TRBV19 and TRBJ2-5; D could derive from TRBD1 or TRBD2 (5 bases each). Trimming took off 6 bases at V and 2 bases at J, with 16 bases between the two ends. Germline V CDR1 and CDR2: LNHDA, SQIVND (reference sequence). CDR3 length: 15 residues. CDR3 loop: CASRCRETEQETQYF. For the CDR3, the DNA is TGTGCCAGTAGATGTAGGGAGACAGAACAAGAGACCCAGTACTTC.

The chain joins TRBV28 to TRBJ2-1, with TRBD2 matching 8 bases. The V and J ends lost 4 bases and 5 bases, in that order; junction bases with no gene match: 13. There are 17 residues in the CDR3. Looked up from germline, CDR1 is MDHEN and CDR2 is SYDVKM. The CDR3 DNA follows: TGTGCCAGCAGTTCCTATTCCTGGCGGGAGGCAAACAATGAGCAGTTCTTC. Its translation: CASSSYSWREANNEQFF.

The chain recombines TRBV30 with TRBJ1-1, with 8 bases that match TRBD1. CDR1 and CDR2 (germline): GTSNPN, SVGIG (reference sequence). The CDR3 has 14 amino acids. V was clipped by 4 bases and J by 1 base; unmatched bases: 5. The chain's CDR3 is CAWTMDRANTEAFF. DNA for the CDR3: TGTGCCTGGACCATGGACAGGGCGAACACTGAAGCTTTCTTT.

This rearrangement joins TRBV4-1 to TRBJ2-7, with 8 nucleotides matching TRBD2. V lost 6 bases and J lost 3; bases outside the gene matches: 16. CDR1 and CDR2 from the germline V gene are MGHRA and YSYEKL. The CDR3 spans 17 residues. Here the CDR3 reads CASSPRRGSGSLYEQYF. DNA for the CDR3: TGCGCCAGCAGTCCAAGACGCGGAAGCGGGAGCCTCTACGAGCAGTACTTC.

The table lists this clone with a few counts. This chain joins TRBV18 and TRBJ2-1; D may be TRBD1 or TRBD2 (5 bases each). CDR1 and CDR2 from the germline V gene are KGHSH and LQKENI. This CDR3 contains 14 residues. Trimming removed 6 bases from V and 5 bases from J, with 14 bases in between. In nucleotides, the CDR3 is TGTGCCAGCTCGTCCCGGGACGGGAACAATGAGCAGTTCTTC. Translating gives CASSSRDGNNEQFF.

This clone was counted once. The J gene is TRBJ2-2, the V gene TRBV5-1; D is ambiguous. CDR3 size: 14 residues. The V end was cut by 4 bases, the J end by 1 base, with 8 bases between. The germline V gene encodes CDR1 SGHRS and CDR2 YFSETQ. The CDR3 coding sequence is TGCGCCAGCAGCACGGGTGGGAACACCGGGGAGCTGTTTTTT. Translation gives CASSTGGNTGELFF.

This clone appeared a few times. CDR3 loop: CASSFEGIDEQFF. The CDR3 region has the DNA TGCGCCAGCAGCTTCGAGGGGATCGATGAGCAGTTCTTC. V usage is TRBV5-1 and J usage is TRBJ2-1; D is perhaps TRBD1 or TRBD2 (5 bases each). Germline CDR1 SGHRS, CDR2 YFSETQ. There are 13 residues in the CDR3. Trimming took 2 bases from V and 8 from J, leaving 11 bases between them.

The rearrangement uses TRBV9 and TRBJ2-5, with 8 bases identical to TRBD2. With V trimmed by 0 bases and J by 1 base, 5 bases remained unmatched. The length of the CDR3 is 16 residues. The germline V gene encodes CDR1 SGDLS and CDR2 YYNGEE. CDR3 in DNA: TGTGCCAGCAGCGTAGCAATAGCGGGATCCCAAGAGACCCAGTACTTC. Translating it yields CASSVAIAGSQETQYF.

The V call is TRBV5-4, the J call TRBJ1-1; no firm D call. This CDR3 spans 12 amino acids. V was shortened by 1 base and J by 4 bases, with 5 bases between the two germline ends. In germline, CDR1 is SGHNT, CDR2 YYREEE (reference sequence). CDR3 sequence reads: CASSLSGTEAFF. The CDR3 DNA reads TGTGCCAGCAGCTTGAGCGGCACTGAAGCTTTCTTT.